The clone carrying this T cell receptor beta chain showed up many times. The antigen is unknown. Individuals with ophthalmopathy presented a Clinical Activity Score of at least 3, a NOSPECS grade of at least 4 and a duration under 3 months. It was uncontrolled infection, other autoimmune disease, pregnancy or lactation that excluded patients. Germline CDR1 is SGHTA and CDR2 is FQGNSA. CDR3 length: 14 amino acids. V shed 5 bases, J shed 5 bases, and the junction held 8 bases outside the gene matches. The data were taken from a study of T cells in Graves' hyperthyroidism and ophthalmopathy. Study-level points and caveats: The blood repertoire included most of the expanded thyroid clonotypes above 0.001.

What was amplified from RNA transcripts were TCR beta CDR3 regions. RT-PCR in the first round (using the HTBI primer set) targeted the TCR CDR3. MiXCR was run by TCRdb on the multiplex PCR reads, yielding one entry per CDR3 protein. Here the sample spans around 490,000 distinct CDR3 sequences, nearly 20% being singletons. This receptor was obtained from a man between 40 and 49 years old with Graves' ophthalmopathy. The sequenced sample consisted of blood. The J gene is TRBJ2-5, the V gene TRBV7-2; 7 bases are a match to TRBD1. CDR3 sequence: CASSPRQGTETQYF. The CDR3 region has the DNA TGTGCCAGCAGCCCAAGACAGGGTACGGAGACCCAGTACTTC.